Presented here are 3 T cell receptor beta chains from one specimen sequenced in a study of Ad26.COV2.S vaccination and SARS-CoV-2 variants. Profiled with immunoSEQ multiplex PCR; TCRdb holds only in-frame clones, not every one. The table records fewer than 400,000 clones, about 89% of them present only once. This sample's treatment: some 20 received Ad26.COV2.S at low or high dose, single or two shots; 5 received placebo; per-sample allocation not given. After the first vaccine or placebo injection, samples were drawn on day 63. The sequencing used peripheral blood, collected in a trial of Ad26.COV2.S vaccine versus placebo. The receptor set was obtained from a person aged 18-65 years who received the Ad26.COV2.S COVID-19 vaccine or a placebo.

The chain has TRBV28 and TRBJ2-3; 7 bases line up with TRBD1. Per germline, CDR1 MDHEN and CDR2 SYDVKM. The CDR3 sequence is 14 residues long. The J segment lost 4 bases and the V segment lost 6 bases, leaving 7 bases of the junction unmatched. The CDR3 is CASSHRQGADTQYF. The CDR3 DNA reads as TGTGCCAGCAGCCATCGACAGGGTGCAGATACGCAGTATTTT.

The V gene is TRBV6-1, the J gene TRBJ2-2, with 7 bases fitting TRBD1. The V gene's germline CDR1 is MNHNS and CDR2 SASEGT. V gave up 2 bases and J gave up 0 bases; unmatched junction bases: 3. There are 16 residues in the CDR3. Here the CDR3 reads CASSETTGSNTGELFF. The CDR3 nucleotides are TGTGCCAGCAGTGAAACGACAGGGTCGAACACCGGGGAGCTGTTTTTT.

The DNA of the CDR3 is TGTGCCAGCAGCCCCGAGGGGGAGTCCCAGTACTTC. Amino acid sequence: CASSPEGESQYF. The chain is built from TRBV11-3 and TRBJ2-5, with TRBD1 as a possible D gene (6 bases). Trimming left V 5 bases short and J 9 bases short, with 13 bases between. Germline V gene data show CDR1 as SGHNT and CDR2 as YENEEA. The CDR3 runs 12 residues.